This passage covers 31 T cell receptor beta chains from one sample sequenced in a study of blood T cell repertoires in COVID-19. Libraries were prepared by immunoSEQ multiplex PCR; TCRdb keeps only in-frame clonotypes and omits some of them. This table holds 200,000 to 250,000 clones, around 86% found once. The material sequenced was peripheral blood. The receptors here all came from a man in his 60s who had recovered from COVID-19.

This clone was seen a few times. The rearrangement joins TRBV27 to TRBJ2-7; the D gene is possibly TRBD2 (6 bases). The V end was cut by 2 bases, the J end by 7 bases, with 12 bases between. The CDR3 has 13 residues. CDR1 MNHEY and CDR2 SMNVEV come from the germline V gene (reference sequence). This CDR3 is CASSLGGAREQYF. For the CDR3, the DNA is TGTGCCAGCAGTTTAGGAGGGGCGAGGGAGCAGTACTTC.

The chain employs TRBV5-4 and TRBJ2-2, with 8 bases identical to TRBD1. CDR1 SGHNT and CDR2 YYREEE come from the germline V gene (reference sequence). CDR3 length equals 14 residues. The V gene end was trimmed by 7 bases and the J gene end by 4 bases; junction bases not matched to a gene: 6. The CDR3 reads CASHKQGGTGELFF. The CDR3 coding sequence is TGTGCCAGCCATAAACAGGGGGGCACCGGGGAGCTGTTTTTT.

This chain connects TRBV27 to TRBJ2-1; 13 bases are a match to TRBD2. J lost 7 bases, V lost 6 bases, and 3 bases had no gene match. CDR1 and CDR2 (germline): MNHEY, SMNVEV (reference sequence). This CDR3 has 14 residues. This CDR3 is CASRTSGGRNEQFF. The CDR3 nucleotides read TGTGCCAGCAGGACTAGCGGGGGGAGAAATGAGCAGTTCTTC.

The chain joins TRBV28 to TRBJ2-1, with 7 bases aligning to TRBD2. The CDR3 extends over 14 amino acids. J gave up 7 bases and V 10 bases, and 13 bases lay outside the gene matches. Germline loops: CDR1 MDHEN, CDR2 SYDVKM. CDR3 amino acids: CATSQQREWNEQFF. For the CDR3, the DNA is TGTGCCACCTCGCAACAGCGGGAATGGAATGAGCAGTTCTTC.

This sequence joins TRBV4-1 and TRBJ1-4; TRBD1 agrees at 7 bases. The junction had 8 bases not matched to a gene; V was cut back by 0 bases and J by 7 bases. The length of the CDR3 is 16 residues. From germline, CDR1 is MGHRA and CDR2 YSYEKL. The CDR3 sequence is CASSQDPWQGVEKLFF. CDR3 in DNA: TGCGCCAGCAGCCAAGATCCGTGGCAGGGGGTTGAAAAACTGTTTTTT.

This sequence joins TRBV29-1 and TRBJ1-2; 9 nucleotides agree with TRBD1. This CDR3 is 16 amino acids long. Germline V gene data show CDR1 as SQVTM and CDR2 as ANQGSEA. The trim removed 2 bases at V and 3 bases at J, leaving 10 bases unmatched. DNA for the CDR3: TGCAGCGTTGAACGACAGGGGGTCCTAGGGCACTATGGCTACACCTTC. Translated, it gives CSVERQGVLGHYGYTF.

This chain connects TRBV5-1 to TRBJ2-7, with D possibly TRBD1 on 5 matching bases. Per the germline V gene, CDR1 is SGHRS and CDR2 is YFSETQ. V was shortened by 0 bases and J by 4 bases, with 8 bases between the two germline ends. The CDR3 covers 13 residues. The CDR3: CASSLVTGYEQYF. The CDR3 coding sequence is TGCGCCAGCAGCTTGGTCACAGGTTACGAGCAGTACTTC. Filled out from reference TRBV5-1 and TRBJ2-7, the complete variable domain reads KAGVTQTPRYLIKTRGQQVTLSCSPISGHRSVSWYQQTPGQGLQFLFEYFSETQRNKGNFPGRFSGRQFSNSRSEMNVSTLELGDSALYLCASSLVTGYEQYFGPGTRLTVT.

The chain is built from TRBV2 and TRBJ1-2; possible D gene TRBD1, 5 bases. The V end was cut by 2 bases, the J end by 3 bases, with 10 bases between. CDR1 is SNHLY, CDR2 FYNNEI, per germline. There are 14 residues in the CDR3. CDR3 coding DNA: TGTGCCAGCAGTGAACCGACAGCATACTATGGCTACACCTTC. Translating gives CASSEPTAYYGYTF.

This sequence joins TRBV7-2 and TRBJ1-1; D remains ambiguous. The V gene's germline CDR1 is SGHTA and CDR2 FQGNSA. The CDR3 contains 13 residues. Trimming pared 5 bases from V and 0 bases from J, leaving 7 bases between. CDR3 bases: TGTGCCAGCAGCCCCATGTTGAACACTGAAGCTTTCTTT. Its translation is CASSPMLNTEAFF. The full variable domain, completed using reference TRBV7-2 and TRBJ1-1, is GAGVSQSPSNKVTEKGKDVELRCDPISGHTALYWYRQSLGQGLEFLIYFQGNSAPDKSGLPSDRFSAERTGGSVSTLTIQRTQQEDSAVYLCASSPMLNTEAFFGQGTRLTVV.

The V and J genes are TRBV28 and TRBJ1-2; D call uncertain. Trimming stripped 5 bases from V and 8 bases from J, with 15 bases between. The CDR3 runs 13 residues. Germline assignment: CDR1 MDHEN and CDR2 SYDVKM. The CDR3 spells CASSTWGVEGYTF. The CDR3, as DNA: TGTGCCAGCAGTACTTGGGGAGTGGAGGGCTACACCTTC.

The gene calls are TRBV19 and TRBJ1-4, with D perhaps TRBD1 (6 bases). With 1 base removed from V and 7 bases from J, the gap between germline ends came to 10 bases. CDR1 and CDR2 (germline): LNHDA, SQIVND (reference sequence). CDR3 length equals 14 residues. CDR3 sequence: CASSIVTGSEKLFF. The CDR3 DNA follows: TGTGCCAGTAGTATAGTTACAGGGAGTGAAAAACTGTTTTTT.

This chain connects TRBV19 to TRBJ2-7; D unclear. The CDR3 length is 13 residues. Germline assignment: CDR1 LNHDA and CDR2 SQIVND (reference sequence). Trimming removed 7 bases from V and 1 base from J, with 11 bases in between. The CDR3 region is CASTSPTSYEQYF. In DNA form, the CDR3 reads TGTGCCAGTACTTCGCCTACGTCCTACGAGCAGTACTTC.

CDR3 protein: CASSYQQGITEAFF. CDR3 DNA: TGTGCCAGCAGTTACCAACAGGGGATCACTGAAGCTTTCTTT. This sequence joins TRBV6-5 and TRBJ1-1; 7 nucleotides match TRBD1. The CDR3 runs 14 residues. The junction had 4 bases not matched to a gene; V was cut back by 2 bases and J by 4 bases. Germline V gives CDR1 MNHEY, CDR2 SVGAGI.

On this clone itself: This sample also contains other DNA sequences that code for the same CDR3. V and J are TRBV11-2 and TRBJ2-7, with a possible D match to TRBD1 (5 bases). Trimming left V 0 bases short and J 0 bases short, with 9 bases between. Germline values: CDR1 SGHAT, CDR2 FQNNGV. The CDR3 totals 15 residues. The CDR3: CASSLDRVSSYEQYF. CDR3 coding DNA: TGTGCCAGCAGCTTAGACAGGGTGAGCTCCTACGAGCAGTACTTC. Based on the CDR3 plus reference TRBV11-2 and TRBJ2-7, the full variable domain is EAGVAQSPRYKIIEKRQSVAFWCNPISGHATLYWYQQILGQGPKLLIQFQNNGVVDDSQLPKDRFSAERLKGVDSTLKIQPAKLEDSAVYLCASSLDRVSSYEQYFGPGTRLTVT.

The genes are TRBV7-8 and TRBJ2-7; 9 nucleotides line up with TRBD2. CDR1 SGHVS and CDR2 FQNEAQ come from the germline V gene. The CDR3 sequence is 15 residues long. J lost 7 bases, V lost 1 base, and 8 bases had no gene match. In DNA, the CDR3 is TGTGCCAGCAGCTTAGTATTAGGGACTAGCAAAGAGCAGTACTTC. Its translation: CASSLVLGTSKEQYF.

V gene TRBV7-3 combines with J gene TRBJ1-6, with a weak D call TRBD1 (5 bases). With 5 bases removed from V and 6 bases from J, the gap between germline ends came to 8 bases. The CDR3 sequence is 13 residues long. Looked up from germline, CDR1 is SGHTA and CDR2 is FQGTGA. The DNA for the CDR3 is TGTGCCAGCAGCAAAGGGGCTAATTCACCCCTCCACTTT. It is translated as CASSKGANSPLHF.

The chain employs TRBV5-4 and TRBJ2-5; 12 bases map to TRBD2. The V and J ends lost 2 bases and 7 bases, in that order; junction bases with no gene match: 9. CDR1 and CDR2 from the germline V gene are SGHNT and YYREEE (reference sequence). This CDR3 has 16 amino acids. CDR3 DNA sequence: TGTGCCAGCAGCTTCGACCCACTAGCGGGGGGTAGGACCCAGTACTTC. Translation: CASSFDPLAGGRTQYF.

This clone occurred once. This chain uses TRBV7-2 with TRBJ2-1, with 9 bases aligning to TRBD2. CDR1 and CDR2 from the germline V gene are SGHTA and FQGNSA. CDR3 length equals 17 residues. The trim removed 0 bases at V and 2 bases at J, leaving 5 bases unmatched. CDR3 sequence: CASSLAWLAGPYNEQFF. CDR3 sequence (DNA): TGTGCCAGCAGCTTAGCTTGGCTAGCGGGGCCCTACAATGAGCAGTTCTTC.

The chain joins TRBV20-1 to TRBJ2-1; 10 nucleotides line up with TRBD2. V lost 3 bases and J lost 7; bases outside the gene matches: 6. This CDR3 spans 14 amino acids. Germline V lookup: CDR1 DFQATT, CDR2 SNEGSKA (reference sequence). Here the CDR3 DNA reads TGCAGTGCTAGTTTAGCTAGCGGGAGTAATGAGCAGTTCTTC. It is translated as CSASLASGSNEQFF.

This chain uses TRBV5-6 with TRBJ2-2; 14 positions match TRBD2. Germline CDR1 SGHDT, CDR2 YYEEEE. Unmatched junction bases numbered 5, after V lost 0 bases and J lost 4 bases. The length of the CDR3 is 18 residues. In nucleotides, the CDR3 is TGTGCCAGCAGCTTGGGACTAGCGGGAGGGGGCCGCACCGGGGAGCTGTTTTTT. Its protein is CASSLGLAGGGRTGELFF.

The chain links TRBV13 to TRBJ1-3, with D tentatively TRBD1 (5 bases). V lost 2 bases and J lost 0, with 14 bases in between. This CDR3 contains 17 residues. The germline V gene has CDR1 PRHDT and CDR2 FYEKMQ (reference sequence). The DNA for the CDR3 is TGTGCCAGCAGCTTATCCCAGGGATTTGGCTCTGGAAACACCATATATTTT. Translation gives CASSLSQGFGSGNTIYF.

The J gene is TRBJ2-7, the V gene TRBV9, with 7 positions matching TRBD2. The CDR3 is 14 amino acids. CDR1 is SGDLS, CDR2 YYNGEE, per germline. The ends lost 4 bases at V and 6 bases at J; junction bases unmatched: 10. The CDR3 protein is CASSPWGGSSEQYF. The DNA of the CDR3 is TGTGCCAGCAGCCCCTGGGGAGGGTCGAGCGAGCAGTACTTC.

The gene calls are TRBV28 and TRBJ2-5, with 7 bases aligning to TRBD2. V gave up 6 bases and J gave up 8 bases; unmatched junction bases: 12. Per germline, CDR1 MDHEN and CDR2 SYDVKM. The CDR3 totals 14 residues. CDR3 amino acids: CASSPPGRDGTQYF. The CDR3 DNA sequence: TGTGCCAGCAGCCCCCCGGGGAGGGATGGCACCCAGTACTTC.

V and J are TRBV2 and TRBJ1-5, with 7 bases matching TRBD1. V shed 8 bases, J shed 4 bases, and the junction held 14 bases outside the gene matches. The CDR3 consists of 16 residues. Germline V lookup: CDR1 SNHLY, CDR2 FYNNEI. CDR3 protein: CASGPMGTGANQPQHF. CDR3 sequence (DNA): TGTGCCAGCGGCCCAATGGGTACAGGGGCAAATCAGCCCCAGCATTTT. The variable domain in full, completed from reference TRBV2 and TRBJ1-5, reads EPEVTQTPSHQVTQMGQEVILRCVPISNHLYFYWYRQILGQKVEFLVSFYNNEISEKSEIFDDQFSVERPDGSNFTLKIRSTKLEDSAMYFCASGPMGTGANQPQHFGDGTRLSIL.

The rearrangement joins TRBV28 to TRBJ2-6, with 8 positions matching TRBD1. The CDR3 spans 15 residues. Trimming took 5 bases from V and 0 from J; bases not matched to a gene: 0. Germline CDR1 reads MDHEN; CDR2 reads SYDVKM. The CDR3 DNA sequence: TGTGCCAGCAGTACAGGGGGCTCTGGGGCCAACGTCCTGACTTTC. It translates to CASSTGGSGANVLTF.

J is TRBJ2-3 and V is TRBV7-2; the D is unclear. CDR3 length: 12 amino acids. Trimming left V 8 bases short and J 1 base short, with 7 bases between. The germline V gene has CDR1 SGHTA and CDR2 FQGNSA. The CDR3 protein is CASGHRTDTQYF. DNA of the CDR3: TGTGCCAGCGGCCACCGCACAGATACGCAGTATTTT.

The chain joins TRBV3-1 (or the pseudogene TRBV3-2) to TRBJ1-3, with TRBD1 as a possible D gene (6 bases). Germline assignment: CDR1 LGHDT and CDR2 YNNKEL (reference sequence). The CDR3 is made up of 15 amino acids. Trimming shortened V by 3 bases and J by 0 bases, and 9 bases separated the two germline ends. The chain's CDR3 is CASSHRGYSGNTIYF. The CDR3 DNA follows: TGTGCCAGCAGCCACAGGGGTTACTCTGGAAACACCATATATTTT.

The rearrangement uses TRBV10-2 and TRBJ2-2, with D possibly TRBD2 on 6 matching bases. Germline lookup yields CDR1 WSHSY and CDR2 SAAADI. This CDR3 is 16 amino acids long. Trimming left V 3 bases short and J 2 bases short, with 13 bases between. DNA for the CDR3: TGCGCCAGCAGTGAAGGGGTAGCGGCCAACACCGGGGAGCTGTTTTTT. Protein: CASSEGVAANTGELFF.

The rearrangement joins TRBV2 to TRBJ2-7; a possible D gene is TRBD1 (5 bases). Trimming pared 8 bases from V and 8 bases from J, leaving 16 bases between. Looked up from germline, CDR1 is SNHLY and CDR2 is FYNNEI. CDR3 length equals 12 residues. CDR3 protein: CASQVTASKQYF. The CDR3 nucleotides are TGTGCCAGCCAAGTGACAGCCTCCAAGCAGTACTTC.

This rearrangement joins TRBV7-7 to TRBJ2-5, with 8 positions matching TRBD2. CDR1 SSHAT and CDR2 FNYEAQ come from the germline V gene (reference sequence). Unmatched junction bases numbered 4, after V lost 2 bases and J lost 2 bases. The CDR3 runs to 15 residues. CDR3 nucleotide sequence: TGTGCCAGCAGCTTATTCGGGGGGGGGCAAGAGACCCAGTACTTC. It translates to CASSLFGGGQETQYF.

The sample holds a few counts of this clone. This sequence joins TRBV6-4 and TRBJ1-2, with D unclear. The CDR3 has 12 amino acids. Trimming removed 4 bases at V and 4 bases at J, with 7 bases between. From germline, CDR1 is MRHNA and CDR2 SNTAGT. The CDR3 sequence: CASSAEGYGYTF. The CDR3 nucleotides are TGTGCCAGCAGTGCTGAGGGCTATGGCTACACCTTC.